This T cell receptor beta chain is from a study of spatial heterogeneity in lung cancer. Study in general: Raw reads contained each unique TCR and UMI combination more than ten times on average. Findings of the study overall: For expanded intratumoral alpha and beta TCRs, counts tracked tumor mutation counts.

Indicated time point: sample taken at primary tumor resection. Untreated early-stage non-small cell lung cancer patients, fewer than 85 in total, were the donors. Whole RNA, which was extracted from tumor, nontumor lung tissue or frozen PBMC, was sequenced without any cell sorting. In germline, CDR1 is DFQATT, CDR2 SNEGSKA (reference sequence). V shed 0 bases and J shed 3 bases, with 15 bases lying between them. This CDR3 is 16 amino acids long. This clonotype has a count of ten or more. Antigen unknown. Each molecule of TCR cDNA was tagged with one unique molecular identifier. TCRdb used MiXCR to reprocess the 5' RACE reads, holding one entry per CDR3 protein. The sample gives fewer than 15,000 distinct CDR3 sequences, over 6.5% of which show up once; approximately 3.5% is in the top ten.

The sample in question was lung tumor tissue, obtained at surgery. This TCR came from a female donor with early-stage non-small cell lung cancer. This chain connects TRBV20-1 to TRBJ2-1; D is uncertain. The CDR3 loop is CSARDRRGVSYNEQFF. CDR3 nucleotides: TGCAGTGCTAGAGATAGGCGCGGTGTCAGCTACAATGAGCAGTTCTTC.